These T cell receptor beta chains were read from a single sample in a study of neurological immune-mediated disorders. TCRdb called the 5' RACE reads again in MiXCR, with one record for every CDR3 protein. The data show approximately 52,000 distinct CDR3 sequences, over 3% seen once. The sample comprised PBMCs. Receptor source: a man aged 35 to 55 with multiple sclerosis. Each CDR3 is given with its conserved first and last residue. The D gene is left open where the match is weak. Only some rows state a clone size, as once, few, many or a class for expanded clones.

many | TRBD2 | TRBJ2-5 | TRBV10-3 | CAISGRSGGQETQYF | TGTGCCATCAGTGGCCGTTCGGGGGGCCAAGAGACCCAGTACTTC
many | - | TRBJ2-4 | TRBV4-1 | CASSQVSGSEAKNIQYF | TGCGCCAGCAGCCAAGTCTCAGGGTCCGAAGCCAAAAACATTCAGTACTTC
few | TRBD1 | TRBJ1-2 | TRBV6-5 | CASSYSDRGTGYTF | TGTGCCAGCAGTTACTCGGACAGGGGTACGGGCTACACCTTC
many | - | TRBJ1-2 | TRBV20-1 | CSARQGSAGNGYTF | TGCAGTGCCAGGCAGGGCTCGGCGGGCAACGGCTACACCTTC
many | - | TRBJ2-5 | TRBV18 | CASSPPPQETQYF | TGTGCCAGCTCACCGCCACCTCAAGAGACCCAGTACTTC
many | - | TRBJ1-5 | TRBV5-5 | CASSFGVCQPQHF | TGTGCCAGCAGCTTTGGGGTTTGTCAGCCCCAGCATTTT
many | - | TRBJ2-7 | TRBV2 | CASSSQGGNSYEQYF | TGTGCCAGTTCATCTCAGGGGGGTAACTCCTACGAGCAGTACTTC
medium-sized | TRBD1 | TRBJ2-1 | TRBV2 | CASSERQGIDNEQFF | TGTGCCAGCAGCGAACGACAGGGAATCGACAATGAGCAGTTCTTC
- | - | TRBJ1-5 | TRBV24-1 | CATSDVTVQQPQHF | TGTGCCACCAGTGATGTAACGGTGCAACAGCCCCAGCATTTT
many | - | TRBJ2-6 | TRBV12-3/TRBV12-4 | CASSGTAGANVLTF | TGTGCCAGCAGTGGGACGGCTGGGGCCAACGTCCTGACTTTC
many | - | TRBJ2-2 | TRBV5-5 | CATASQNTGELFF | TGTGCCACCGCTTCCCAGAACACCGGGGAGCTGTTTTTT
many | - | TRBJ1-2 | TRBV5-5 | CASSPPTQPYYGYTF | TGTGCCAGCAGCCCACCGACGCAGCCATACTATGGCTACACCTTC
many | - | TRBJ1-1 | TRBV5-1 | CASSLGFGRGGTEAFF | TGCGCCAGCAGCTTGGGTTTTGGCAGGGGTGGCACTGAAGCTTTCTTT
many | - | TRBJ2-2 | TRBV12-3/TRBV12-4 | CASSFGRGVGSTGELFF | TGTGCCAGCAGTTTTGGTAGAGGGGTGGGGAGCACCGGGGAGCTGTTTTTT
many | TRBD1 | TRBJ1-1 | TRBV20-1 | CSATTGGASTEAFF | TGCAGTGCTACGACAGGGGGCGCGAGCACTGAAGCTTTCTTT
few | - | TRBJ1-2 | TRBV5-1 | CASSPSTESYGYTF | TGCGCCAGCAGCCCCTCGACAGAGTCCTATGGCTACACCTTC
many | TRBD2 | TRBJ2-3 | TRBV10-1 | CASRISGGHRTDTQYF | TGCGCCAGCAGAATTAGCGGGGGCCACCGCACAGATACGCAGTATTTT
- | - | TRBJ1-1 | TRBV11-2 | CASSLRPEGNTEAFF | TGTGCCAGCAGCTTGAGGCCCGAGGGGAACACTGAAGCTTTCTTT
many | - | TRBJ2-5 | TRBV7-6 | CASSFELKLTQYF | TGTGCCAGCAGCTTCGAATTAAAGCTGACCCAGTACTTC
many | - | TRBJ2-1 | TRBV7-9 | CASSQGADNEQFF | TGTGCCAGCAGCCAAGGAGCTGACAATGAGCAGTTCTTC
many | - | TRBJ1-5 | TRBV7-8 | CASSLAEGYQPQHF | TGTGCCAGCAGCTTAGCCGAGGGGTATCAGCCCCAGCATTTT
many | TRBD2 | TRBJ2-1 | TRBV3-1 | CASRTSGGNEQFF | TGTGCCAGCAGAACTAGCGGGGGAAATGAGCAGTTCTTC
many | - | TRBJ2-7 | TRBV5-1 | CASSLQDRTEQYF | TGCGCCAGCAGCTTACAAGACAGGACCGAGCAGTACTTC
many | - | TRBJ1-5 | TRBV28 | CASRDDRDTNQPQHF | TGTGCCAGCAGGGATGACCGGGACACCAATCAGCCCCAGCATTTT
many | - | TRBJ1-6 | TRBV2 | CASSEALTGWWSPLHF | TGTGCCAGCAGTGAAGCGCTGACGGGATGGTGGTCACCCCTCCACTTT
many | - | TRBJ1-4 | TRBV18 | CASSPMYTGDEKLFF | TGTGCCAGCTCACCGATGTACACGGGAGATGAAAAACTGTTTTTT
- | - | TRBJ1-5 | TRBV20-1 | CSARDGPYNQPQNF | TGCAGTGCTAGAGATGGGCCATATAATCAGCCCCAGAATTTT
many | TRBD1 | TRBJ1-2 | TRBV12-3/TRBV12-4 | CASGRQGYGYTF | TGTGCCAGCGGACGACAGGGCTATGGCTACACCTTC
many | - | TRBJ2-3 | TRBV12-3/TRBV12-4 | CASSSLLTDTQYF | TGTGCCAGCAGTTCTCTCCTAACAGATACGCAGTATTTT
many | - | TRBJ2-5 | TRBV5-1 | CASSSAYVRGVETQYF | TGCGCCAGCAGCTCCGCATACGTCAGGGGCGTGGAGACCCAGTACTTC
many | - | TRBJ2-7 | TRBV25-1 | CASSVVGSYEQYF | TGTGCCAGCAGTGTAGTCGGCTCCTACGAGCAGTACTTC
- | - | TRBJ1-6 | TRBV20-1 | CSAGRVEELDSPLNF | TGCAGTGCTGGTAGAGTGGAGGAGTTAGATTCACCCCTCAACTTT
many | TRBD1 | TRBJ1-1 | TRBV7-6 | CASSLIGTGRSNTEAFF | TGTGCCAGCAGCTTAATAGGGACAGGGAGGTCGAACACTGAAGCTTTCTTT
many | - | TRBJ1-6 | TRBV3-1 | CASSQLGPSSPLNF | TGTGCCAGCAGCCAACTCGGCCCGAGTTCACCCCTCAACTTT
few | TRBD2 | TRBJ2-3 | TRBV20-1 | CSARGLAGVGTDTQYF | TGCAGTGCTAGGGGACTAGCGGGGGTGGGTACAGATACGCAGTATTTT
many | - | TRBJ1-2 | TRBV5-1 | CASSVRQSYGYTF | TGCGCCAGCAGCGTACGACAGTCCTATGGCTACACCTTC
many | TRBD2 | TRBJ2-5 | TRBV28 | CASSGPSGGYQETQYF | TGTGCCAGCAGTGGACCGAGCGGGGGGTACCAAGAGACCCAGTACTTC
many | - | TRBJ2-3 | TRBV20-1 | CSARVRLLTDTQYF | TGCAGTGCTAGAGTTCGGCTCCTCACAGATACGCAGTATTTT
many | TRBD1 | TRBJ2-2 | TRBV10-2 | CASRDRESGELFF | TGCGCCAGCAGGGACAGGGAGAGCGGGGAGCTGTTTTTT
many | - | TRBJ2-1 | TRBV5-5 | CASSLRRDTYNEQFF | TGTGCCAGCAGCTTGAGGCGGGACACTTACAATGAGCAGTTCTTC
many | TRBD1 | TRBJ1-1 | TRBV4-1 | CASSQVPTAGGTNTEAFF | TGCGCCAGCAGCCAGGTCCCAACTGCAGGGGGTACGAACACTGAAGCTTTCTTT
many | - | TRBJ2-6 | TRBV18 | CASSPEGSGANVLTF | TGTGCCAGCTCACCCGAGGGCTCTGGGGCCAACGTCCTGACTTTC
many | TRBD1 | TRBJ1-6 | TRBV20-1 | CSARPGDREGNSPLNF | TGCAGTGCTAGACCCGGGGACAGGGAAGGGAATTCACCCCTCAACTTT
many | TRBD1 | TRBJ2-1 | TRBV5-1 | CASSIGQGARNEQFF | TGCGCCAGCAGCATCGGACAGGGGGCTCGGAATGAGCAGTTCTTC
many | - | TRBJ1-1 | TRBV5-1 | CASSYLGSDTEAFF | TGCGCCAGCAGCTATCTGGGGTCGGACACTGAAGCTTTCTTT
many | - | TRBJ1-5 | TRBV15 | CATSSNLFSDQPQHF | TGTGCCACCAGCAGCAACCTTTTTAGTGATCAGCCCCAGCATTTT
many | - | TRBJ2-1 | TRBV20-1 | CSARDLSVTYNEQFF | TGCAGTGCTAGAGATCTATCTGTTACCTACAATGAGCAGTTCTTC
many | TRBD2 | TRBJ2-1 | TRBV2 | CASTEGGRGPRYNEQFF | TGTGCCAGCACCGAAGGAGGGAGGGGACCCCGATACAATGAGCAGTTCTTC
many | TRBD1 | TRBJ1-2 | TRBV5-1 | CASSPGQGRVGGYTF | TGCGCCAGCAGCCCGGGACAGGGGCGGGTCGGCGGCTACACCTTC
many | - | TRBJ2-1 | TRBV29-1 | CSVHEQFF | TGCAGCGTCCATGAGCAGTTCTTC
many | - | TRBJ2-1 | TRBV4-1 | CASSQAEGSSYNEQFF | TGCGCCAGCAGCCAAGCTGAAGGGAGCTCCTACAATGAGCAGTTCTTC
many | - | TRBJ2-7 | TRBV20-1 | CSAREGANEQYF | TGCAGTGCTAGAGAGGGGGCTAACGAGCAGTACTTC
many | TRBD2 | TRBJ2-5 | TRBV3-1 | CASSPRTSGALPQYF | TGTGCCAGCAGCCCACGGACTAGCGGGGCGTTGCCCCAGTACTTC
many | - | TRBJ2-7 | TRBV2 | CASSERDEQYF | TGTGCCAGCAGTGAACGTGACGAGCAGTACTTC
many | - | TRBJ1-1 | TRBV29-1 | CSVGGGEGTEAFF | TGCAGCGTGGGGGGGGGAGAAGGGACTGAAGCTTTCTTT
few | - | TRBJ2-7 | TRBV7-9 | CASSYPGDEQYF | TGTGCCAGCAGCTACCCAGGGGACGAGCAGTACTTC
many | - | TRBJ1-1 | TRBV9 | CASSVGGGRTEAFF | TGTGCCAGCAGCGTAGGAGGGGGGCGGACTGAAGCTTTCTTT
many | - | TRBJ2-7 | TRBV15 | CATSPRTFSYEQYF | TGTGCCACCAGCCCCCGGACGTTCTCCTACGAGCAGTACTTC